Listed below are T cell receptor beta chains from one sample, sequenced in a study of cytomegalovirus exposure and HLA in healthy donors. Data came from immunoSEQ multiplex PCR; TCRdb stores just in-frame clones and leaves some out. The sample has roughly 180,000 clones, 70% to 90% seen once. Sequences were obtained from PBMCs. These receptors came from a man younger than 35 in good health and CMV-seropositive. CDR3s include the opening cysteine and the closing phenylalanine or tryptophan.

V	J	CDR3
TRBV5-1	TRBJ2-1	CASSLGQVYNEQFF
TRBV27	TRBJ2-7	CASSPQEKGSHYEQYF
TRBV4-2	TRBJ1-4	CASSHPRGTNEKLFF
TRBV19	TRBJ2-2	CASSDPRGGSNTGELFF
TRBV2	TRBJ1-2	CASSEQGPNYGYTF
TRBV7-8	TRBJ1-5	CASSLGPRGQPQHF
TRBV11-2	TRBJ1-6	CASSLDSRVLRNSPLHF
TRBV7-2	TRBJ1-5	CASSQPGTPGPQHF
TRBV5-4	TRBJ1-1	CASSLERREGEAFF
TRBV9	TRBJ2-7	CASSPQGISYEQYF
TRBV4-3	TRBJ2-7	CASSQGGQGTAEQYF
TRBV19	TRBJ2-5	CASSILGQGIETQYF
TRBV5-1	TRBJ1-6	CASSFSGTGLGYNSPLHF
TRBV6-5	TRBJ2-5	CASSRTGFETQYF
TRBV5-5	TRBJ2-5	CASSLEGLPGSWTQYF
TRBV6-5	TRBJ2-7	CASSYNRGGEQYF
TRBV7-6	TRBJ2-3	CASRYRQTSTDTQYF
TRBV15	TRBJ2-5	CATSRRTGDEETQYF
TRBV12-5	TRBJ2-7	CASDHPSSYEQYF
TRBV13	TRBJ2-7	CASSELLPSSGVFSYEQYF
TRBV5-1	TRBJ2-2	CASSLSVGELFF
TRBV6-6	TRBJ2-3	CASSPTGSSADTQYF
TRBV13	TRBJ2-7	CASSLDFNSYEQYF
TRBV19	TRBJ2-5	CASSGVGETQYF
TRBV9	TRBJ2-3	CASSAYRGGPADTQYF
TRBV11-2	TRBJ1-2	CASSLAPRDREDGYTF
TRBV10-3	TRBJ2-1	CAISSGQAYNEQFF
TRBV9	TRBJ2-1	CASSAPGQWNEQFF
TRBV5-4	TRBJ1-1	CASSLEPPSEAFF
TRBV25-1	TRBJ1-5	CASSAAGGAGNQPQHF
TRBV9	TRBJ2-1	CASSTRLAGGPLSYNEQFF
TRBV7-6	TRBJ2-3	CASSPTSGGYRGTDTQYF